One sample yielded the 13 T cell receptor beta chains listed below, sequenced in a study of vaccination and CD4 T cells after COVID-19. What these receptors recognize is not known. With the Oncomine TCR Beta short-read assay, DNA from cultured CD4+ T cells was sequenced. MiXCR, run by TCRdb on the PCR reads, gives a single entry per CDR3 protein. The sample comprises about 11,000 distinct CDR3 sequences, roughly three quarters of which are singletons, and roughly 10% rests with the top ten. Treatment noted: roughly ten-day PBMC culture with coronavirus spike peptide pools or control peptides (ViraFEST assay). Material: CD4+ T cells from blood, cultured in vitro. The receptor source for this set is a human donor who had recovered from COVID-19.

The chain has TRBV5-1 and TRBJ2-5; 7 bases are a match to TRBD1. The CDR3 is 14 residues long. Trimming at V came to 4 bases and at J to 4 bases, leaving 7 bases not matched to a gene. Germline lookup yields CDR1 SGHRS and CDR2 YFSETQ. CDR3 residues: CASSLTGYRETQYF. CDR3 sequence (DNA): TGCGCCAGCAGCCTGACAGGGTACCGAGAGACCCAGTACTTC.

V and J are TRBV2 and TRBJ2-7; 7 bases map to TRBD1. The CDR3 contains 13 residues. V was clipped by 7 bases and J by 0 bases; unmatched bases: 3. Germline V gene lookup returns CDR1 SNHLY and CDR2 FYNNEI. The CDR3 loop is CASKQGHSYEQYF. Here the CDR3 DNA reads TGTGCCAGCAAACAGGGGCACTCCTACGAGCAGTACTTC.

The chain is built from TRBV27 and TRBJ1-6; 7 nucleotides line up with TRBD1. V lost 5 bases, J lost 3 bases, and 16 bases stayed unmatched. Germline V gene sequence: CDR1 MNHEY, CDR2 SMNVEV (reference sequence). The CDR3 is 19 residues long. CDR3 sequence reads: CASSQDPPGTARYNSPLHF. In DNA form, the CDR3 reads TGTGCCAGCAGTCAGGACCCTCCCGGGACAGCGCGCTATAATTCACCCCTCCACTTT.

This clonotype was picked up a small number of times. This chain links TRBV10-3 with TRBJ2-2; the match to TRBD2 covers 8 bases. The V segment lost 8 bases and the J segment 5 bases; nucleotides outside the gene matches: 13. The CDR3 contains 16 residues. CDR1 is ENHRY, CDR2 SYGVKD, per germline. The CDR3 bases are TGTGCCATCTTGGGGGGAGCGGGAGAAAAAACCGGGGAGCTGTTTTTT. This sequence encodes CAILGGAGEKTGELFF.

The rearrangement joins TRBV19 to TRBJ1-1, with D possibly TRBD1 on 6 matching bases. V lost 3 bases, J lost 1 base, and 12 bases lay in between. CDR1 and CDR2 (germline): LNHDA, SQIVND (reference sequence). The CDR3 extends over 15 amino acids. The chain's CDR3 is CASSMRGGRNTEAFF. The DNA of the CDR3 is TGTGCCAGTAGTATGAGAGGGGGGAGGAACACTGAAGCTTTCTTT. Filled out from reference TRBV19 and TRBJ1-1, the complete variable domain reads DGGITQSPKYLFRKEGQNVTLSCEQNLNHDAMYWYRQDPGQGLRLIYYSQIVNDFQKGDIAEGYSVSREKKESFPLTVTSAQKNPTAFYLCASSMRGGRNTEAFFGQGTRLTVV.

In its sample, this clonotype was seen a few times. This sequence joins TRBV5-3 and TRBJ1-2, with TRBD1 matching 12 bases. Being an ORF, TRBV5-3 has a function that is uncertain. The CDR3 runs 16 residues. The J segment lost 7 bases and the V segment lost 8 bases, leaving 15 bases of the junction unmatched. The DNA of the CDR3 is TGTGCCAGCAGCCAGACCGGGACAGGGGGCCTAGGTGGCTACACCTTC. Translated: CASSQTGTGGLGGYTF.

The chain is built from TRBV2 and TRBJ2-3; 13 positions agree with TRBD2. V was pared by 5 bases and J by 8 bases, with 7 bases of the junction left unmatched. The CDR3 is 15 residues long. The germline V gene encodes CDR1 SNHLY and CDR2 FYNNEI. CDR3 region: CASSTGTSGKRTQYF. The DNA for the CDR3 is TGTGCCAGCAGTACCGGGACTAGCGGGAAGCGTACGCAGTATTTT. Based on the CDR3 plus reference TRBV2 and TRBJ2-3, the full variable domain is EPEVTQTPSHQVTQMGQEVILRCVPISNHLYFYWYRQILGQKVEFLVSFYNNEISEKSEIFDDQFSVERPDGSNFTLKIRSTKLEDSAMYFCASSTGTSGKRTQYFGPGTRLTVL.

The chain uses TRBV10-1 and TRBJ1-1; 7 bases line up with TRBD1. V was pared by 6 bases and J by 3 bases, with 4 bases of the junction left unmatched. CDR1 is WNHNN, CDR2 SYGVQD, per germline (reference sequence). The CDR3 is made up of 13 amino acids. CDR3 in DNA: TGCGCCAGCAGGAGGGGGCCGGACACTGAAGCTTTCTTT. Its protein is CASRRGPDTEAFF.

CDR3 in DNA: TGCAGTGCTAGAGAAGCAAGGGGGGGGGGCAATCAGCCCCAGCATTTT. It translates to CSAREARGGGNQPQHF. This chain links TRBV20-1 with TRBJ1-5; tentative D call: TRBD1 (6 bases). Looked up from germline, CDR1 is DFQATT and CDR2 is SNEGSKA (reference sequence). The V gene lost 0 bases and the J gene lost 2 bases, with 14 bases spanning the gap. The CDR3 covers 16 residues.

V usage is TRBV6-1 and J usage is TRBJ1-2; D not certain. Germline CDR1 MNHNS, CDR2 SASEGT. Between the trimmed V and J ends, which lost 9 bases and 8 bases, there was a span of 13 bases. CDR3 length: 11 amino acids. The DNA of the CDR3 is TGTGCCAGTACCGGGTCTAAAGGCTACACCTTC. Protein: CASTGSKGYTF.

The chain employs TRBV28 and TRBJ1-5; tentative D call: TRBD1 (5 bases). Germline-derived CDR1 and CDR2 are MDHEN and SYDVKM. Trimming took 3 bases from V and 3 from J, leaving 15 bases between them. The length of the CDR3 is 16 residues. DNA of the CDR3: TGTGCCAGCAGTTTCCGTACCGACAGTTACAATCAGCCCCAGCATTTT. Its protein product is CASSFRTDSYNQPQHF.

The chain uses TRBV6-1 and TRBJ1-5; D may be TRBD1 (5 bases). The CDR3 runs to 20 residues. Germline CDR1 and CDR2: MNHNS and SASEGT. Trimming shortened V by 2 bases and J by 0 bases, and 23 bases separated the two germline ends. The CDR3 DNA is TGTGCCAGCAGTGAATGGGGACGGGGTGGTGGTGTATATAGCAATCAGCCCCAGCATTTT. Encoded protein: CASSEWGRGGGVYSNQPQHF.

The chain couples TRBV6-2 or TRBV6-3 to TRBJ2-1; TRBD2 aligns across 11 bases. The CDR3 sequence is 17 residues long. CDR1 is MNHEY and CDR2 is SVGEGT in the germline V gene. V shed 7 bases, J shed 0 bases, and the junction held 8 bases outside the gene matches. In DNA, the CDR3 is TGTGCCAGCAAAGGACTAGCGGGCCACCACTCCTACAATGAGCAGTTCTTC. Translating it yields CASKGLAGHHSYNEQFF.